This record looks at one TCR beta chain sequence and its context. Its matching antigen is unknown. The data stem from a study of shared clonotypes between healthy human individuals. Points from the study as a whole: Rarefaction demonstrated incomplete sorted-subset sequencing despite large depth.

The assay was immunoSEQ multiplex PCR, and TCRdb's table has in-frame clones only and misses some. The data show approximately 740,000 clones, approximately 79% seen once. The CDR3 runs 11 residues. Germline values: CDR1 SQVTM, CDR2 ANQGSEA. Between the trimmed V and J ends, which lost 4 bases and 6 bases, there was a span of 9 bases. The source is a woman in her 30s in good health. Specimen: memory CD4+ T cells sorted from blood. Subset here: CD45RA-negative fraction. The rearrangement uses TRBV29-1 and TRBJ1-1; TRBD1 might be the D (5 bases). The CDR3 is CSVGGWPEAFF. Written as DNA, the CDR3 is TGCAGCGTTGGGGGGTGGCCTGAAGCTTTCTTT.